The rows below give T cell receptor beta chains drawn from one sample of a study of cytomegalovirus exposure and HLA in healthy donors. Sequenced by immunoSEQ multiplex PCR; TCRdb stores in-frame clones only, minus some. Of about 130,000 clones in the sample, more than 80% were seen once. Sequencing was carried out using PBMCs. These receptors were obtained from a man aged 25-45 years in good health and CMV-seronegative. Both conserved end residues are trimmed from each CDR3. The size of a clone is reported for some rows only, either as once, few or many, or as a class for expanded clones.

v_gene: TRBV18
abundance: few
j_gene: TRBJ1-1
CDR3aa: ASSPDGGDTEAF

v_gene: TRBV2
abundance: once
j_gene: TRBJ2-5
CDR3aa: ASSESPSGRAETQY

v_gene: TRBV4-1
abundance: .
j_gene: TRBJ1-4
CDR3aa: ASALGAGEKLF

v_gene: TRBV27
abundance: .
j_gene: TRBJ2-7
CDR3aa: ASARDSGINEQY

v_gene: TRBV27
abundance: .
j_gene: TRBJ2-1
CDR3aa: ASSLRGLAGVQNEQF

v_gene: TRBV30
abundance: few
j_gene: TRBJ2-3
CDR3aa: AWSVSGWGTGDTQY

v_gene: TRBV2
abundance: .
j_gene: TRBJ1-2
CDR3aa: ASSEFGRGYP

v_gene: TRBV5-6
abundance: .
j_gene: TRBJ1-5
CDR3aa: ASSLGGFQPQH

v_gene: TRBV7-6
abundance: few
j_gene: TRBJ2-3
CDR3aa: ASSSSGRGKDTQY

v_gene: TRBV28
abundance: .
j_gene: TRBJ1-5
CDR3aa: ASSSRDRGARGSNKKPQH

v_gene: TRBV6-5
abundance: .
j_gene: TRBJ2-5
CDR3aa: ASSSLAGGLETQY

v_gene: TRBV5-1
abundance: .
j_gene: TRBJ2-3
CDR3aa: ASSPFRGGPDTQY